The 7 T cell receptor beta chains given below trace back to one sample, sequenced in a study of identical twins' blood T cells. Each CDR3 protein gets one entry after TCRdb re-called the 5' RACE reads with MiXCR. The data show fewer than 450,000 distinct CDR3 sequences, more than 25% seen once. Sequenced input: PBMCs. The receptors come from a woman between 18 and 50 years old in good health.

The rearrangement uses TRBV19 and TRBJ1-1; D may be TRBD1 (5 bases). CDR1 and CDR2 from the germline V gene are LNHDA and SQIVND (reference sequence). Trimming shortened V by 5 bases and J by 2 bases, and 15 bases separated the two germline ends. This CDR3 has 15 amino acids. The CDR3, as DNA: TGTGCCAGTAGTCTCTTGAGACAGATAAACACTGAAGCTTTCTTT. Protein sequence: CASSLLRQINTEAFF.

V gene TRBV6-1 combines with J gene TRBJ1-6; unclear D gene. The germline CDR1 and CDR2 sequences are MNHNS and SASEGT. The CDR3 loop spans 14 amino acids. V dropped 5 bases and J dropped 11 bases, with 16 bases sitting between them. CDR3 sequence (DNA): TGTGCCAGCAGTCATGACCCTAACGAGACACCCCTCCACTTT. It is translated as CASSHDPNETPLHF.

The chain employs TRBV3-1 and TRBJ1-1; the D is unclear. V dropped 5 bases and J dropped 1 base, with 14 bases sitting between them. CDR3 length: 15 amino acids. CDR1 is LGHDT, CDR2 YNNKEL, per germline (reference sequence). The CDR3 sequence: CASSSTPTENTEAFF. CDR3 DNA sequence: TGTGCCAGCAGCTCGACCCCGACTGAGAACACTGAAGCTTTCTTT.

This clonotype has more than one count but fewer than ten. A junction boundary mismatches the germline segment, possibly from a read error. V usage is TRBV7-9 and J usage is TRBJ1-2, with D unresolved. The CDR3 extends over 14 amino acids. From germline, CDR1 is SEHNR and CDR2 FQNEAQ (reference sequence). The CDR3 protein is CASSLSGSNHGYTF. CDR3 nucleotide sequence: TGTGCCAGCAGCTTGTCAGGTTCTAACCATGGCTACACCTTC.

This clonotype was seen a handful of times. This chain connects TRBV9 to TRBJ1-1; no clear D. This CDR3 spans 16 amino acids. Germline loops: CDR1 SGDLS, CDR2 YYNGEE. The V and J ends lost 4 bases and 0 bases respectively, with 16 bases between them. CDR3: CASSLVPVGLNTEAFF. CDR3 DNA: TGTGCCAGCAGCCTAGTTCCAGTGGGTTTGAACACTGAAGCTTTCTTT.

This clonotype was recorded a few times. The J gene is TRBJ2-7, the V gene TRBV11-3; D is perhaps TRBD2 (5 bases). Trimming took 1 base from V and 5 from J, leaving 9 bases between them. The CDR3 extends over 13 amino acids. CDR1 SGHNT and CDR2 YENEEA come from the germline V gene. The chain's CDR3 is CASSLGTQDEQYF. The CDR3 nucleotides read TGTGCCAGCAGCTTAGGGACTCAAGACGAGCAGTACTTC.

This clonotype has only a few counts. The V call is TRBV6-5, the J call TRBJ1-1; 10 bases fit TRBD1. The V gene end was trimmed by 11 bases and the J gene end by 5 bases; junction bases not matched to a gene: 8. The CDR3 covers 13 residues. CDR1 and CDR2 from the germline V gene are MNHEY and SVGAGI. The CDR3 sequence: CAALRTGGTEAFF. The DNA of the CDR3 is TGTGCCGCCCTTAGGACAGGGGGGACTGAAGCTTTCTTT.